Shown below are 27 T cell receptor beta chains from a single sample sequenced in a study of blood T cell repertoires in COVID-19 (dated by TCRdb to 2020 to 2021). Receptor amplification or capture employed the immunoSEQ multiplex PCR assay. As stored in TCRdb, this immuneACCESS dataset retains in-frame rearrangements with V and J assigned. A fraction of the clones does not appear; measured against another copy, unresolved V genes explain less than half of the discrepancy, and the remainder lacks a known reason. This sample holds about 340,000 clones; more than 85% were observed only once. 18% of the sample lies in the top ten. Source material: PBMCs or T cells enriched from blood (not recorded which). The source of these receptors is a woman in her thirties who had recovered from COVID-19.

This chain joins TRBV28 and TRBJ2-7; D is perhaps TRBD2 (6 bases). CDR1 is MDHEN, CDR2 SYDVKM, per germline. V was cut by 7 bases and J by 4 bases, with 17 bases left in between. The CDR3 consists of 14 residues. The CDR3 coding sequence is TGTGCCAGCACCCGTCCGGGAGTCGGGTACGAGCAGTACTTC. This codes for CASTRPGVGYEQYF.

The rearrangement joins TRBV24-1 to TRBJ2-3, with TRBD2 matching 13 bases. Germline loops: CDR1 KGHDR, CDR2 SFDVKD. Trimming at V came to 6 bases and at J to 4 bases, leaving 6 bases not matched to a gene. The length of the CDR3 is 16 residues. The CDR3 DNA reads TGTGCCACCAGTTTGGGACTAGCGGGGAGTGCAGATACGCAGTATTTT. It encodes CATSLGLAGSADTQYF.

The chain links TRBV7-2 to TRBJ1-6; tentatively, D is TRBD1 (5 bases). CDR1 is SGHTA, CDR2 FQGNSA, per germline. V lost 3 bases, J lost 7 bases, and 10 bases lay in between. This CDR3 spans 14 amino acids. In DNA form, the CDR3 reads TGTGCCAGCAGCTTCAGCAGGGCCAATTCACCCCTCCACTTT. As protein: CASSFSRANSPLHF.

V and J are TRBV5-8 and TRBJ2-7, with 12 bases identical to TRBD1. Germline V CDR1 and CDR2: SGHTS, YDEGEE. The V and J ends lost 2 bases and 5 bases, in that order; junction bases with no gene match: 8. The CDR3 runs 16 residues. Written as DNA, the CDR3 is TGTGCCAGCAGCTTTAGGGTGGGACAGGGGGCTGACGAGCAGTACTTC. It yields the protein CASSFRVGQGADEQYF.

The chain recombines TRBV7-9 with TRBJ1-4; tentative D call: TRBD1 (5 bases). The germline V gene encodes CDR1 SEHNR and CDR2 FQNEAQ (reference sequence). The CDR3 is 15 amino acids. Trimming took off 2 bases at V and 8 bases at J, with 15 bases between the two ends. The CDR3 loop reads CASSLPLGAGEKLFF. For the CDR3, the DNA is TGTGCCAGCAGCTTACCGCTCGGGGCGGGGGAAAAACTGTTTTTT.

The V call is TRBV30, the J call TRBJ1-2, with a weak D call TRBD1 (6 bases). The length of the CDR3 is 12 residues. The ends were cut back, 5 bases at V and 4 bases at J, with 11 bases in the middle. The germline gives CDR1 GTSNPN, CDR2 SVGIG (reference sequence). In nucleotides, the CDR3 is TGTGCCTGGGCACGGGACACCTATGGCTACACCTTC. Translating gives CAWARDTYGYTF.

The CDR3 nucleotides are TGTGCCAGTACCTCCCCTTACTACACCGGGGAGCTGTTTTTT. Translating gives CASTSPYYTGELFF. The chain employs TRBV19 and TRBJ2-2; D ambiguous. The CDR3 has 14 residues. The germline V and J ends were trimmed by 7 bases and 3 bases, with 12 bases remaining between them. The germline V gene has CDR1 LNHDA and CDR2 SQIVND (reference sequence).

This clone has only a few counts. The rearrangement joins TRBV7-9 to TRBJ1-6, with 8 bases fitting TRBD1. V shed 5 bases, J shed 7 bases, and the junction held 7 bases outside the gene matches. Germline V gene data show CDR1 as SEHNR and CDR2 as FQNEAQ (reference sequence). The CDR3 loop spans 15 amino acids. The CDR3, as DNA: TGTGCCAGCAGCCACCCAGGGGGCCAAAATTCACCCCTCCACTTT. This translates into CASSHPGGQNSPLHF.

The rearrangement joins TRBV11-2 to TRBJ2-2; D is undetermined. The CDR3 runs to 15 residues. Trimming shortened V by 5 bases and J by 5 bases, and 15 bases separated the two germline ends. From germline, CDR1 is SGHAT and CDR2 FQNNGV. CDR3 protein: CASSPRAVPTGELFF. The CDR3 DNA is TGTGCCAGCAGCCCGAGAGCTGTACCAACCGGGGAGCTGTTTTTT.

The chain carries TRBV6-6 and TRBJ2-3; 7 bases map to TRBD2. Trimming cost V 7 bases and J 3 bases; bases outside gene matches: 7. Germline V gene data show CDR1 as MNHNY and CDR2 as SVGAGI (reference sequence). CDR3 size: 14 residues. The CDR3 bases are TGTGCCAGCAAGGCGGGAGCTAGGACAGATACGCAGTATTTT. Translated: CASKAGARTDTQYF.

As concerns this clone: At the DNA level, this CDR3 is encoded by other sequences in the same sample as well. The rearrangement joins TRBV5-1 to TRBJ1-1; D possibly corresponds to TRBD1 (5 bases). The CDR3 is 12 residues long. The V gene lost 0 bases and the J gene lost 7 bases, with 7 bases spanning the gap. In germline, CDR1 is SGHRS, CDR2 YFSETQ. CDR3 residues: CASSLGQGEAFF. CDR3 coding DNA: TGCGCCAGCAGCTTGGGGCAGGGTGAAGCTTTCTTT.

The chain links TRBV3-1 (or the pseudogene TRBV3-2) to TRBJ1-2; D gene ambiguous. CDR3 length: 18 residues. From germline, CDR1 is LGHDT and CDR2 YNNKEL (reference sequence). The germline V and J ends were trimmed by 1 base and 1 base, with 19 bases remaining between them. Written as DNA, the CDR3 is TGTGCCAGCAGCCAAGTCCCCCCCGACGGAGATTATAACTATGGCTACACCTTC. This sequence encodes CASSQVPPDGDYNYGYTF.

The chain is built from TRBV4-3 and TRBJ2-7, with a possible D match to TRBD2 (6 bases). The length of the CDR3 is 14 residues. CDR1 LGHNA and CDR2 YSLEER come from the germline V gene. Between the trimmed V and J ends, which lost 0 bases and 7 bases, there was a span of 13 bases. The CDR3 DNA reads TGCGCCAGCAGCCAAGATCTTGGAGGGCAAGAGCAGTACTTC. It codes for CASSQDLGGQEQYF.

The CDR3 sequence is CASSPGTSAYNEQFF. DNA for the CDR3: TGTGCCAGCAGTCCCGGGACTAGCGCTTACAATGAGCAGTTCTTC. The chain has TRBV11-3 and TRBJ2-1; 10 nucleotides align to TRBD2. The germline gives CDR1 SGHNT, CDR2 YENEEA. V gave up 6 bases and J gave up 4 bases; unmatched junction bases: 6. The CDR3 extends over 15 amino acids.

The chain employs TRBV7-7 and TRBJ1-5; perhaps TRBD1 as D (5 bases). This CDR3 region has 14 residues. Germline V CDR1 and CDR2: SSHAT, FNYEAQ (reference sequence). The CDR3: CASLRQGPNQPQHF. The CDR3 DNA is TGTGCTAGCTTGAGGCAGGGTCCTAATCAGCCCCAGCATTTT.

V gene TRBV28 combines with J gene TRBJ2-3, with 14 positions matching TRBD2. Trimming removed 2 bases from V and 0 bases from J; junction bases left unmatched: 4. Germline V gene data show CDR1 as MDHEN and CDR2 as SYDVKM. There are 18 residues in the CDR3. The CDR3 here is CASSLPGTSGGSTDTQYF. The CDR3 DNA sequence: TGTGCCAGCAGTTTACCCGGGACTAGCGGGGGCAGCACAGATACGCAGTATTTT.

This clone was picked up one time. The gene calls are TRBV5-1 and TRBJ2-5, with 16 bases that match TRBD2. Trimming removed 0 bases from V and 5 bases from J; junction bases left unmatched: 4. Germline-derived CDR1 and CDR2 are SGHRS and YFSETQ. The CDR3 totals 17 residues. The DNA for the CDR3 is TGCGCCAGCAGCTTGGAACCGGGACTAGCGGGGGGGGAGACCCAGTACTTC. The encoded protein is CASSLEPGLAGGETQYF.

This clone was seen just once. This rearrangement joins TRBV21-1 to TRBJ1-6; the table's TRBD1 call for D was not verified on the DNA. TRBV21-1 counts as a pseudogene. This CDR3 contains 19 residues. The CDR3 DNA reads as TGTGCCAGCAGCAAAGTCCTCGGCAGGGGGCTTTCCTATAATTCACCCCTCCACTTT. Its translation is CASSKVLGRGLSYNSPLHF.

This rearrangement joins TRBV6-5 to TRBJ1-2, with 8 bases matching TRBD1. CDR1 and CDR2 (germline): MNHEY, SVGAGI. The CDR3 loop spans 15 amino acids. V lost 6 bases, J lost 3 bases, and 9 bases stayed unmatched. The CDR3 sequence: CASRSSGGRDYGYTF. The CDR3 coding sequence is TGTGCCAGCAGATCCTCAGGGGGCCGGGACTATGGCTACACCTTC.

V is TRBV19 and J is TRBJ1-2; 9 nucleotides line up with TRBD1. Germline V gene data show CDR1 as LNHDA and CDR2 as SQIVND (reference sequence). This CDR3 spans 13 amino acids. The V segment lost 7 bases and the J segment 3 bases; nucleotides outside the gene matches: 3. The CDR3 region has the DNA TGTGCCAGTAACCGGGACAGGGACTATGGCTACACCTTC. It is translated as CASNRDRDYGYTF.

This chain uses TRBV18 with TRBJ1-3, with D hard to call. Between the trimmed V and J ends, which lost 2 bases and 1 base, there was a span of 21 bases. CDR1 is KGHSH, CDR2 LQKENI, per germline. The CDR3 runs to 19 residues. DNA for the CDR3: TGTGCCAGCTCACCAGTCCAAACCGGGGTACACTTTTCTGGAAACACCATATATTTT. It translates to CASSPVQTGVHFSGNTIYF.

This chain connects TRBV7-2 to TRBJ2-3, with 10 bases matching TRBD2. V dropped 2 bases and J dropped 2; count of bases not matched to a gene: 4. Germline lookup yields CDR1 SGHTA and CDR2 FQGNSA. The CDR3 extends over 16 amino acids. CDR3 nucleotides: TGTGCCAGCAGCTTAACTAGCGGGACCGTCACAGATACGCAGTATTTT. This gives the protein CASSLTSGTVTDTQYF.

The V call is TRBV19, the J call TRBJ1-3, with D possibly being TRBD1 (5 bases). Trimming took 0 bases from V and 0 from J, leaving 18 bases between them. Germline V gives CDR1 LNHDA, CDR2 SQIVND (reference sequence). The length of the CDR3 is 19 residues. As DNA, the CDR3 is TGTGCCAGTAGTATAGATCGCTTGGGGGAGGGGCGCTCTGGAAACACCATATATTTT. Encoded protein: CASSIDRLGEGRSGNTIYF.

Notes on this clone: Other DNA sequences in this sample translate to the same CDR3. This chain joins TRBV28 and TRBJ1-5; possibly TRBD1 for D (6 bases). Germline V CDR1 and CDR2: MDHEN, SYDVKM. This CDR3 spans 14 amino acids. The V end was cut by 4 bases, the J end by 4 bases, with 11 bases between. The CDR3: CASSSLTGNQPQHF. In DNA form, the CDR3 reads TGTGCCAGCAGTTCACTAACAGGGAATCAGCCCCAGCATTTT.

The sample holds one count of this clone. The chain employs TRBV9 and TRBJ1-3; D perhaps matches TRBD1 (6 bases). Looked up from germline, CDR1 is SGDLS and CDR2 is YYNGEE. Trimming stripped 0 bases from V and 3 bases from J, with 10 bases between. The CDR3 length is 15 residues. This chain's CDR3 is CASSVGGPSGNTIYF. The CDR3 bases are TGTGCCAGCAGCGTAGGGGGGCCGAGTGGAAACACCATATATTTT.

The V and J genes are TRBV11-2 and TRBJ2-7, with D perhaps TRBD2 (6 bases). V lost 5 bases, J lost 2 bases, and 13 bases lay in between. The CDR3 runs to 14 residues. Germline V gene sequence: CDR1 SGHAT, CDR2 FQNNGV. The CDR3 coding sequence is TGTGCCAGCAGCCGTAGCGGAATTACCTACGAGCAGTACTTC. Its translation is CASSRSGITYEQYF.

This clone was detected only once. This rearrangement joins TRBV18 to TRBJ2-7, with a tentative D call TRBD2 (6 bases). The V and J ends lost 4 bases and 3 bases respectively, with 13 bases between them. This CDR3 region has 14 residues. CDR1 KGHSH and CDR2 LQKENI come from the germline V gene. CDR3 bases: TGTGCCAGCTCACGGCCAGGAGGGTACTACGAGCAGTACTTC. This codes for CASSRPGGYYEQYF.